This T cell receptor (beta chain) appears in the sequencing data of a study of blood T cell repertoires in COVID-19. Study overall: Sites in the United States, Italy and Spain provided acute and convalescent COVID-19 samples. In each case, the material was cDNA or gDNA derived from T cells, B-cell-depleted T cells, or PBMCs.

The germline V gene has CDR1 LNHDA and CDR2 SQIVND (reference sequence). The junction had 7 bases not matched to a gene; V was cut back by 4 bases and J by 4 bases. The CDR3 extends over 15 amino acids. In the authors' workflow: Reference gene primer amplification in the assay estimated nucleated cell counts. Profiling relied on immunoSEQ multiplex PCR, and the TCRdb table lists in-frame clones only, not all of them. The DNA was the basis for D and trimming; V, J and clone size are from that table. The sample comprises about 120,000 clones, around 77% of which are singletons, and roughly 8.6% rests with the top ten.

Sequencing was carried out using peripheral blood. The sequence derives from a human donor in a cohort sampled during active COVID-19. This chain uses TRBV19 with TRBJ1-5; 7 nucleotides line up with TRBD1. CDR3 residues: CASSRTGQPNQPQHF. The CDR3 nucleotides are TGTGCCAGTAGTAGAACGGGACAGCCGAATCAGCCCCAGCATTTT. Looking up the rest from reference TRBV19 and TRBJ1-5 gives the full variable domain: DGGITQSPKYLFRKEGQNVTLSCEQNLNHDAMYWYRQDPGQGLRLIYYSQIVNDFQKGDIAEGYSVSREKKESFPLTVTSAQKNPTAFYLCASSRTGQPNQPQHFGDGTRLSIL.